The rows below give T cell receptor beta chains drawn from one sample of a study of T cell responses to AZD1222 COVID-19 vaccine. Only in-frame clones appear in the TCRdb table, and some are missing; sequencing was by immunoSEQ multiplex PCR. Of 150,000 to 200,000 clones in the sample, over 90% are singletons; the top ten hold around 2.3%. Source: peripheral blood, taken on day 0 of AZD1222 vaccination. The source of these receptors is an adult in good health. CDR3s include the opening cysteine and the closing phenylalanine or tryptophan. Each record gives: J gene, D gene, V gene, clone size, CDR3 DNA, CDR3 protein. D genes are given only for firm matches. Only part of the rows carry a size: once, few, many, or a class if the clone is expanded.

TRBJ2-3,TRBD2,TRBV6-4,.,TGTGCCAGCAGTGCCTTAGCGGGGCACACAGATACGCAGTATTTT,CASSALAGHTDTQYF
TRBJ2-7,TRBD2,TRBV11-3,.,TGTGCCAGCAGCTTGACTAGCGGGGCCTACGAGCAGTACTTC,CASSLTSGAYEQYF
TRBJ2-2,.,TRBV27,.,TGTGCCAGCAGTTTATCGAACAGGGCCGGCACCGGGGAGCTGTTTTTT,CASSLSNRAGTGELFF
TRBJ1-5,.,TRBV29-1,.,TGCAGCGTTGAATTGGGGTCAGGGAATCAGCCCCAGCATTTT,CSVELGSGNQPQHF
TRBJ1-6,.,TRBV12-2,once,TGTGCAAGTCGCTTAGCCGAAACATATAATTCACCCCTCCACTTT,CASRLAETYNSPLHF
TRBJ2-2,.,TRBV19,.,TGTGCCAGTAAGGCGGGCACCGGGGAGCTGTTTTTT,CASKAGTGELFF
TRBJ1-1,.,TRBV7-2,once,TGTGCCAGCAGCTTAGTTTTGAACACTGAAGCTTTCTTT,CASSLVLNTEAFF
TRBJ2-7,.,TRBV7-8,.,TGTGCCAGCAGCTTATATCATACGGCCGACGAGCAGTACTTC,CASSLYHTADEQYF
TRBJ1-4,TRBD1,TRBV10-3,.,TGTGCCACCGGGAGTACAGGGGGGTCGGATGAAAAACTGTTTTTT,CATGSTGGSDEKLFF
TRBJ1-6,.,TRBV3-1/TRBV3-2,.,TGTGCCAGCAGCCAAGTATCTGGGCGGCGCGATTCACCCCTCCACTTT,CASSQVSGRRDSPLHF
TRBJ1-1,.,TRBV28,.,TGTGCCAGCAGTCTTAGGGGGGGCGGCACTGAAGCTTTCTTT,CASSLRGGGTEAFF
TRBJ2-7,TRBD1,TRBV9,once,TGTGCCAGCAGCGTAGACGTTGACAGGGGCCACGAGCAGTACTTC,CASSVDVDRGHEQYF
TRBJ2-7,TRBD1,TRBV11-2,few,TGTGCCAGCAGCTTAGGTCCTACAGGGGTCCCGAATTACGAGCAGTACTTC,CASSLGPTGVPNYEQYF
TRBJ2-1,.,TRBV12-5,.,TGTGCTAGTGCCCTACCGACCGAAAATGAGCAGTTCTTC,CASALPTENEQFF
TRBJ2-5,.,TRBV7-2,.,TGTGCCGGCGGAAAAGCGGCCGGGGAGACCCAGTACTTC,CAGGKAAGETQYF
TRBJ2-2,.,TRBV9,.,TGTGCCAGCAGCCTAGAGGGGGACGAACGGAACACCGGGGAGCTGTTTTTT,CASSLEGDERNTGELFF
TRBJ1-1,.,TRBV27,.,TGTGCCAGCAGAGCAACCCGGACAGCCGGAGGGAACACTGAAGCTTTCTTT,CASRATRTAGGNTEAFF
TRBJ1-2,.,TRBV4-3,few,TGCGCCAGCAGCCAAGATTATGACGCAGAATACTATGGCTACACCTTC,CASSQDYDAEYYGYTF
TRBJ1-1,.,TRBV6-2/TRBV6-3,.,TGTGCCAGCAGCACCCGACAGAACACTGAAGCTTTCTTT,CASSTRQNTEAFF
TRBJ2-2,TRBD2,TRBV9,.,TGTGCCAGCAGCGTAGCAGGGCTAGCGGGCGGCACCGGGGAGCTGTTTTTT,CASSVAGLAGGTGELFF
TRBJ1-2,TRBD1,TRBV15,.,TGTGCCACGACGCCGACAGGGGGCGCGTCGGGTGGCTACACCTTC,CATTPTGGASGGYTF
TRBJ1-2,.,TRBV11-1,.,TGTGCCAGCAGCCTACTTGGGGATGGTGCTGGCTACACCTTC,CASSLLGDGAGYTF
TRBJ2-3,TRBD2,TRBV6-5,.,TGTGCCAGCAGTTCGGGGCTAGCGGGGAGCACAGATACGCAGTATTTT,CASSSGLAGSTDTQYF
TRBJ2-7,TRBD2,TRBV27,.,TGTGCCAGCAGTTCCCCCCGGGGGGGCTCCTACGAGCAGTACTTC,CASSSPRGGSYEQYF
TRBJ2-7,.,TRBV29-1,.,TGCAGCGTGGGGACGGGCTCCTACGAGCAGTACTTC,CSVGTGSYEQYF
TRBJ1-5,TRBD1,TRBV11-2,.,TGTGCCAGCAGCCAATCGAGGGGGCCCCGCGATATCAGCAATCAGCCCCAGCATTTT,CASSQSRGPRDISNQPQHF
TRBJ2-3,TRBD2,TRBV5-1,.,TGCGCCAGCAGACAGCCACGGGGAGGGGATACGCAGTATTTT,CASRQPRGGDTQYF
TRBJ2-1,.,TRBV7-9,once,TGTGCCAGCAGCTTAGCGGGTGGGAGAGGGAACAATGAGCAGTTCTTC,CASSLAGGRGNNEQFF